This TCR beta chain is drawn from a study of CD8 T cells in Susac syndrome. Negative isolation was used for CD8+ and CD4+ T cells and FACS enrichment for TEMRA cells. Random hexamers were used to reverse transcribe roughly 0.45 to 1 ug of RNA. Using its own MiXCR run on the immunoSEQ multiplex PCR reads, TCRdb lists one record per CDR3 protein. Here the sample spans about 240,000 distinct CDR3 sequences, 95% to 97% being singletons. There are 13 residues in the CDR3. Germline CDR1 and CDR2: MNHNS and SASEGT. V was cut by 6 bases and J by 5 bases, with 13 bases left in between. The sequence was obtained from a human donor with Susac syndrome. Sequences were obtained from CD4+ T cells from PBMCs. The chain is built from TRBV6-1 and TRBJ1-1; D not resolved. DNA for the CDR3: TGTGCCAGCAGAGAGCGGCGCGGGACTGAAGCTTTCTTT. This translates into CASRERRGTEAFF.